These 10 T cell receptor beta chains came from one sample sequenced in a study of cytomegalovirus exposure and HLA in healthy donors (dated by TCRdb to about 2017). Library preparation was by the immunoSEQ multiplex PCR assay. Not all clones reach the TCRdb copy of this immuneACCESS table, which keeps in-frame sequences only. Checked studies attribute under half of the gap to unresolved V genes and leave the rest unexplained. In this sample the table shows over 250,000 clones, approximately 86% of which occur a single time. Approximately 1% of the sample is in the top ten clones. Source material: PBMCs. These TCRs come from a woman aged 18-35 years in good health and CMV-seronegative.

The V and J genes are TRBV10-2 and TRBJ2-7; D not resolved. The germline V gene has CDR1 WSHSY and CDR2 SAAADI. Trimming removed 1 base at V and 2 bases at J, with 9 bases between. CDR3 length: 14 residues. The chain's CDR3 is CASSEYSEAYEQYF. CDR3 nucleotide sequence: TGCGCCAGCAGTGAGTACAGTGAAGCCTACGAGCAGTACTTC.

The chain has TRBV7-9 and TRBJ1-2; weak D call: TRBD1 (5 bases). Per germline, CDR1 SEHNR and CDR2 FQNEAQ (reference sequence). V shed 2 bases and J shed 7 bases, with 11 bases lying between them. The CDR3 consists of 13 residues. In DNA form, the CDR3 reads TGTGCCAGCAGCTTAAACCCGACAGTTGGCTACACCTTC. Amino acids: CASSLNPTVGYTF.

Note on this clone: At one end, the junction sequence differs from germline, possibly due to a read error. The chain has TRBV2 and TRBJ2-3, with D uncertain. Germline CDR1 SNHLY, CDR2 FYNNEI. The CDR3 runs 11 residues. CDR3 in amino acids: CTSTRRDTQYF. For the CDR3, the DNA is TGTACCAGCACAAGGAGAGATACGCAGTATTTT. The whole variable domain, remainder taken from reference TRBV2 and TRBJ2-3, is EPEVTQTPSHQVTQMGQEVILRCVPISNHLYFYWYRQILGQKVEFLVSFYNNEISEKSEIFDDQFSVERPDGSNFTLKIRSTKLEDSAMYFCTSTRRDTQYFGPGTRLTVL.

This clone was counted a single time. The chain employs TRBV6-1 and TRBJ2-2; TRBD2 matches 8 bases. CDR1 and CDR2 (germline): MNHNS, SASEGT. V shed 7 bases, J shed 5 bases, and the junction held 9 bases outside the gene matches. The CDR3 runs to 15 residues. As DNA, the CDR3 is TGTGCCAGCATCCCTAGCGGGTTTATAACCGGGGAGCTGTTTTTT. This codes for CASIPSGFITGELFF.

V and J are TRBV7-9 and TRBJ1-5, with D possibly being TRBD1 (5 bases). Deletions cut 1 base from V and 0 bases from J, with 13 bases between. The CDR3 runs 17 residues. Germline V gene data show CDR1 as SEHNR and CDR2 as FQNEAQ (reference sequence). This CDR3 reads CASSLGPTGHSNQPQHF. CDR3 sequence (DNA): TGTGCCAGCAGCTTAGGCCCCACAGGCCATAGCAATCAGCCCCAGCATTTT.

The gene calls are TRBV27 and TRBJ2-3, with a tentative D call TRBD2 (6 bases). In germline, CDR1 is MNHEY, CDR2 SMNVEV (reference sequence). There are 16 residues in the CDR3. Trimming removed 2 bases at V and 3 bases at J, with 15 bases between. CDR3 protein: CASSLASGRRTDTQYF. Written as DNA, the CDR3 is TGTGCCAGCAGTTTAGCTTCGGGGAGGAGGACAGATACGCAGTATTTT.

The chain's CDR3 is CASSYRQGTASYEQYF. As DNA, the CDR3 is TGTGCCAGCAGCTATCGACAGGGCACAGCCTCCTACGAGCAGTACTTC. This rearrangement joins TRBV13 to TRBJ2-7, with 7 bases that match TRBD1. The CDR3 loop spans 16 amino acids. Per germline, CDR1 PRHDT and CDR2 FYEKMQ (reference sequence). The V segment lost 4 bases and the J segment 0 bases; nucleotides outside the gene matches: 9.

The V and J genes are TRBV10-1 and TRBJ1-1, with D perhaps matching TRBD1 (6 bases). The CDR3 contains 13 residues. V was shortened by 4 bases and J by 3 bases, with 9 bases between the two germline ends. CDR1 and CDR2 from the germline V gene are WNHNN and SYGVQD (reference sequence). The CDR3 region is CASSGTGYTEAFF. The CDR3 coding sequence is TGCGCCAGCAGTGGAACAGGGTACACTGAAGCTTTCTTT.

The J gene is TRBJ1-6, the V gene TRBV5-6, with 11 bases lining up with TRBD1. Germline-derived CDR1 and CDR2 are SGHDT and YYEEEE. The CDR3 sequence is 17 residues long. With V trimmed by 1 base and J by 7 bases, 7 bases remained unmatched. The CDR3 region is CASSLWGQGGYNSPLHF. CDR3 sequence (DNA): TGTGCCAGCAGCTTGTGGGGACAGGGGGGGTACAATTCACCCCTCCACTTT.

This clone showed up just a few times. The rearrangement links TRBV11-3 to TRBJ1-1; possibly TRBD1 for D (6 bases). V was clipped by 3 bases and J by 4 bases, with 12 bases between them. Germline V gene data show CDR1 as SGHNT and CDR2 as YENEEA. The CDR3 is 14 residues long. The CDR3 spells CASSLRQAGTEAFF. The CDR3 DNA follows: TGTGCCAGCAGCTTGAGACAGGCCGGCACTGAAGCTTTCTTT.